Listed below are T cell receptor beta chains from one sample, sequenced in a study of molecular identifiers for immune sequencing clone quantification. TCRdb redid the calling of the PCR reads with MiXCR, one entry per CDR3 protein. The sample records more than 550,000 distinct CDR3 sequences, 25% being singletons. Material for sequencing was naive CD8+ T cells from blood, with Jurkat cell RNA spiked in. The receptors here all came from a human donor in good health. Some libraries in this study had Jurkat cell RNA spiked in. Each CDR3 is given with its conserved first and last residue. D genes are given only for firm matches. Size is stated for part of the rows, as once, few or many counts, or as a class when the clone is expanded.

TRBJ1-6 | few | TRBV25-1 | TRBD1 | CASRSGQFYNSPLHF | TGTGCCAGCAGATCGGGACAGTTCTATAATTCACCCCTCCACTTT
TRBJ2-7 | few | TRBV6-5 | NA | CASTPTAGGSYEQYF | TGTGCCAGCACCCCGACAGCTGGGGGTTCCTACGAGCAGTACTTC
TRBJ1-1 | many | TRBV4-2 | NA | CASSQVAGLNTEAFF | TGTGCCAGCAGCCAAGTTGCGGGGCTGAACACTGAAGCTTTCTTT
TRBJ2-1 | NA | TRBV12-3/TRBV12-4 | TRBD2 | CASRDPSGGAGNEQFF | TGTGCCAGCAGAGATCCTAGCGGGGGGGCCGGAAATGAGCAGTTCTTC
TRBJ1-2 | many | TRBV29-1 | NA | CSVKETGATNYGYTF | TGCAGCGTGAAGGAAACAGGAGCAACTAACTATGGCTACACCTTC
TRBJ2-2 | many | TRBV14 | NA | CASSQEYSGATGELFF | TGTGCCAGCAGCCAAGAATATTCGGGGGCAACCGGGGAGCTGTTTTTT
TRBJ1-2 | few | TRBV5-4 | TRBD1 | CASSLVLLVGTESIRGYTF | TGTGCCAGCAGCTTGGTGTTGTTGGTGGGGACAGAGTCTATTCGGGGCTACACCTTC
TRBJ2-5 | NA | TRBV6-2/TRBV6-3 | TRBD1 | CASRIWTGSQETQYF | TGTGCCAGCAGGATATGGACAGGGTCACAAGAGACCCAGTACTTC
TRBJ2-1 | many | TRBV29-1 | NA | CSVDRDGEQFF | TGCAGCGTTGATCGAGACGGTGAGCAGTTCTTC
TRBJ2-7 | once | TRBV12-3/TRBV12-4 | NA | CASGRVRGEQYF | TGTGCCAGCGGCCGGGTGCGGGGCGAGCAGTACTTC